Listed below are T cell receptor beta chains from one sample, sequenced in a study of cytomegalovirus exposure and HLA in healthy donors. Profiled with immunoSEQ multiplex PCR; TCRdb holds only in-frame clones, not every one. The data contain 100,000 to 150,000 clones, more than 70% of them singletons. Specimen: PBMCs. The receptor source for this set is a woman under 40 in good health and CMV-seronegative. Each CDR3 is given with its conserved first and last residue. The order of the fields is clone size, V gene, J gene, D gene, CDR3 protein, CDR3 DNA. The D gene is left open where the match is weak. Clone size is shown for a subset of rows, as once, few, many or a class of expanded clone.

clone size: NA; V gene: TRBV4-3; J gene: TRBJ2-7; D gene: TRBD1; CDR3 protein: CASSQGRQGNHEQYF; CDR3 DNA: TGCGCCAGCAGCCAAGGGCGACAGGGAAACCACGAGCAGTACTTC
clone size: NA; V gene: TRBV6-1; J gene: TRBJ1-5; D gene: NA; CDR3 protein: CASRQGGNQPQHF; CDR3 DNA: TGTGCCAGCAGGCAGGGCGGCAATCAGCCCCAGCATTTT
clone size: few; V gene: TRBV10-3; J gene: TRBJ1-6; D gene: NA; CDR3 protein: CAIRDRDNYNSPLHF; CDR3 DNA: TGTGCCATCAGGGACCGGGACAACTATAATTCACCCCTCCACTTT
clone size: NA; V gene: TRBV5-4; J gene: TRBJ2-3; D gene: TRBD2; CDR3 protein: CASRRGGGPDTQYF; CDR3 DNA: TGTGCCAGCAGACGAGGCGGGGGGCCAGATACGCAGTATTTT
clone size: NA; V gene: TRBV2; J gene: TRBJ2-3; D gene: NA; CDR3 protein: CASSFTGTGTDTQYF; CDR3 DNA: TGTGCCAGCAGTTTTACAGGTACTGGCACAGATACGCAGTATTTT
clone size: NA; V gene: TRBV2; J gene: TRBJ1-1; D gene: TRBD1; CDR3 protein: CASSEGRTGGGTEAFF; CDR3 DNA: TGTGCCAGCAGTGAAGGGAGGACAGGGGGAGGCACTGAAGCTTTCTTT
clone size: NA; V gene: TRBV11-2; J gene: TRBJ2-7; D gene: NA; CDR3 protein: CASGDLPTYEQYF; CDR3 DNA: TGTGCCAGCGGTGATCTACCGACCTACGAGCAGTACTTC
clone size: NA; V gene: TRBV7-2; J gene: TRBJ1-5; D gene: NA; CDR3 protein: CASSIRGSNQPQHF; CDR3 DNA: TGTGCCAGCAGCATCAGGGGAAGCAATCAGCCCCAGCATTTT
clone size: once; V gene: TRBV9; J gene: TRBJ1-1; D gene: NA; CDR3 protein: CASSVGSGGTEAFF; CDR3 DNA: TGTGCCAGCAGCGTAGGGAGCGGGGGCACTGAAGCTTTCTTT
clone size: NA; V gene: TRBV5-1; J gene: TRBJ2-3; D gene: TRBD2; CDR3 protein: CASSLLAGGIADTQYF; CDR3 DNA: TGCGCCAGCAGCTTACTAGCGGGGGGGATCGCAGATACGCAGTATTTT
clone size: NA; V gene: TRBV5-6; J gene: TRBJ2-5; D gene: NA; CDR3 protein: CASSFMVSFSVQTQYF; CDR3 DNA: TGTGCCAGCAGCTTCATGGTATCATTTTCAGTCCAGACCCAGTACTTC
clone size: NA; V gene: TRBV4-3; J gene: TRBJ1-2; D gene: TRBD1; CDR3 protein: CASSQDAFGSGGPVGYTF; CDR3 DNA: TGCGCCAGCAGCCAAGACGCATTTGGTTCAGGGGGCCCCGTAGGCTACACCTTC
clone size: NA; V gene: TRBV9; J gene: TRBJ2-1; D gene: NA; CDR3 protein: CASSVGWDWYNEQFF; CDR3 DNA: TGTGCCAGCAGCGTAGGGTGGGACTGGTACAATGAGCAGTTCTTC
clone size: NA; V gene: TRBV7-2; J gene: TRBJ2-5; D gene: NA; CDR3 protein: CASSPSKSNGETQYF; CDR3 DNA: TGTGCCAGCAGCCCCTCAAAATCGAACGGGGAGACCCAGTACTTC
clone size: NA; V gene: TRBV18; J gene: TRBJ1-5; D gene: NA; CDR3 protein: CASSRGQLGNQPQHF; CDR3 DNA: TGTGCCAGCTCCCGAGGACAGTTAGGGAATCAGCCCCAGCATTTT
clone size: NA; V gene: TRBV21-1; J gene: TRBJ1-1; D gene: NA; CDR3 protein: CASSLRQGNLNTEAFF; CDR3 DNA: TGTGCCAGCAGCTTACGACAGGGAAATTTGAACACTGAAGCTTTCTTT
clone size: NA; V gene: TRBV11-3; J gene: TRBJ2-7; D gene: TRBD1; CDR3 protein: CASSLEGQGHLYEQYF; CDR3 DNA: TGTGCCAGCAGCTTAGAGGGACAGGGACATCTCTACGAGCAGTACTTC
clone size: NA; V gene: TRBV25-1; J gene: TRBJ2-6; D gene: NA; CDR3 protein: CASSEFGGIGANVLTF; CDR3 DNA: TGTGCCAGCAGTGAATTTGGAGGGATTGGGGCCAACGTCCTGACTTTC
clone size: NA; V gene: TRBV12-5; J gene: TRBJ2-5; D gene: TRBD2; CDR3 protein: CASGPAGAIGETQYF; CDR3 DNA: TGTGCTAGTGGTCCAGCGGGGGCCATAGGAGAGACCCAGTACTTC
clone size: NA; V gene: TRBV5-1; J gene: TRBJ2-2; D gene: TRBD1; CDR3 protein: CASSALLGQMNTGELFF; CDR3 DNA: TGCGCCAGCAGCGCACTTCTGGGACAGATGAACACCGGGGAGCTGTTTTTT
clone size: NA; V gene: TRBV5-1; J gene: TRBJ2-7; D gene: TRBD1; CDR3 protein: CASSLVVTGSEQYF; CDR3 DNA: TGCGCCAGCAGCTTGGTAGTGACAGGGAGTGAGCAGTACTTC
clone size: NA; V gene: TRBV7-8; J gene: TRBJ2-7; D gene: TRBD1; CDR3 protein: CASSLEDRESYEQYF; CDR3 DNA: TGTGCCAGCAGCTTAGAGGACAGGGAATCCTACGAGCAGTACTTC
clone size: once; V gene: TRBV7-6; J gene: TRBJ2-1; D gene: NA; CDR3 protein: CASSLNRPRGHEQFF; CDR3 DNA: TGTGCCAGCAGCTTAAATCGGCCTAGAGGGCATGAGCAGTTCTTC
clone size: few; V gene: TRBV4-3; J gene: TRBJ2-3; D gene: NA; CDR3 protein: CASSQDRGESTDTQYF; CDR3 DNA: TGCGCCAGCAGCCAAGATCGCGGGGAGAGCACAGATACGCAGTATTTT
clone size: NA; V gene: TRBV6-1; J gene: TRBJ1-1; D gene: NA; CDR3 protein: CASSESLQAEAFF; CDR3 DNA: TGTGCCAGCAGTGAATCCCTTCAGGCTGAAGCTTTCTTT
clone size: few; V gene: TRBV6-6; J gene: TRBJ1-1; D gene: TRBD1; CDR3 protein: CATGTAVNTEAFF; CDR3 DNA: TGTGCCACCGGGACAGCCGTGAACACTGAAGCTTTCTTT
clone size: NA; V gene: TRBV7-2; J gene: TRBJ2-5; D gene: TRBD2; CDR3 protein: CASSPERGGRETQYF; CDR3 DNA: TGTGCCAGCAGCCCGGAGCGGGGGGGCCGGGAGACCCAGTACTTC
clone size: NA; V gene: TRBV30; J gene: TRBJ2-2; D gene: NA; CDR3 protein: CACHKNTGELFF; CDR3 DNA: TGTGCCTGCCACAAGAACACCGGGGAGCTGTTTTTT
clone size: NA; V gene: TRBV5-1; J gene: TRBJ1-3; D gene: TRBD1; CDR3 protein: CASSIGTEAGNTIYF; CDR3 DNA: TGCGCCAGCAGCATCGGGACAGAGGCTGGAAACACCATATATTTT
clone size: once; V gene: TRBV5-6; J gene: TRBJ2-7; D gene: NA; CDR3 protein: CASSKLGLQTLYEQYF; CDR3 DNA: TGTGCCAGCAGCAAGCTGGGACTCCAAACCCTCTACGAGCAGTACTTC
clone size: NA; V gene: TRBV5-1; J gene: TRBJ2-3; D gene: NA; CDR3 protein: CASGGDNTDTQYF; CDR3 DNA: TGCGCCAGCGGTGGGGACAACACAGATACGCAGTATTTT
clone size: NA; V gene: TRBV7-2; J gene: TRBJ2-7; D gene: NA; CDR3 protein: CASSLSSPGYEQYF; CDR3 DNA: TGTGCCAGCAGCTTAAGCTCTCCCGGCTACGAGCAGTACTTC
clone size: NA; V gene: TRBV18; J gene: TRBJ2-7; D gene: TRBD1; CDR3 protein: CASSPAAGGSEQYF; CDR3 DNA: TGTGCCAGCTCACCCGCAGCAGGGGGCTCCGAGCAGTACTTC
clone size: NA; V gene: TRBV5-1; J gene: TRBJ2-2; D gene: TRBD1; CDR3 protein: CASSQTQGTGELFF; CDR3 DNA: TGCGCCAGCAGCCAAACACAGGGGACCGGGGAGCTGTTTTTT
clone size: NA; V gene: TRBV7-2; J gene: TRBJ1-1; D gene: NA; CDR3 protein: CASSSGPGEAFF; CDR3 DNA: TGTGCCAGCAGCTCCGGTCCAGGTGAAGCTTTCTTT
clone size: NA; V gene: TRBV19; J gene: TRBJ1-4; D gene: NA; CDR3 protein: CASSNPRGGSTNEKLFF; CDR3 DNA: TGTGCCAGTAGTAACCCCCGGGGGGGATCAACTAATGAAAAACTGTTTTTT
clone size: NA; V gene: TRBV5-1; J gene: TRBJ2-7; D gene: NA; CDR3 protein: CASSPDSNTYEQYF; CDR3 DNA: TGCGCCAGCAGTCCGGACAGCAACACCTACGAGCAGTACTTC
clone size: NA; V gene: TRBV10-1; J gene: TRBJ1-4; D gene: NA; CDR3 protein: CASRPYGPGDYNEKLFF; CDR3 DNA: TGCGCCAGCAGGCCCTATGGACCCGGGGATTATAATGAAAAACTGTTTTTT
clone size: NA; V gene: TRBV5-6; J gene: TRBJ1-6; D gene: NA; CDR3 protein: CASSFAGPSYNSPLHF; CDR3 DNA: TGTGCCAGCAGCTTCGCTGGGCCCTCCTATAATTCACCCCTCCACTTT
clone size: NA; V gene: TRBV4-2; J gene: TRBJ2-2; D gene: NA; CDR3 protein: CASSSGEVRNTGELFF; CDR3 DNA: TGTGCCAGCAGCTCCGGGGAGGTTAGGAACACCGGGGAGCTGTTTTTT
clone size: NA; V gene: TRBV7-2; J gene: TRBJ1-2; D gene: NA; CDR3 protein: CASSPTHGGGRYGYTF; CDR3 DNA: TGTGCCAGCAGCCCCACCCACGGGGGGGGGAGGTATGGCTACACCTTC
clone size: NA; V gene: TRBV12-5; J gene: TRBJ1-1; D gene: NA; CDR3 protein: CASGATAGQNTEAFF; CDR3 DNA: TGTGCTAGTGGTGCCACAGCGGGACAGAACACTGAAGCTTTCTTT
clone size: NA; V gene: TRBV5-1; J gene: TRBJ2-1; D gene: TRBD2; CDR3 protein: CASSYSGGAGNNEQFF; CDR3 DNA: TGCGCCAGCAGCTATAGCGGGGGGGCTGGGAACAATGAGCAGTTCTTC
clone size: NA; V gene: TRBV27; J gene: TRBJ1-5; D gene: NA; CDR3 protein: CASRDSPNQPQHF; CDR3 DNA: TGTGCCAGCAGGGACAGTCCCAATCAGCCCCAGCATTTT
clone size: NA; V gene: TRBV7-2; J gene: TRBJ1-1; D gene: NA; CDR3 protein: CASSLESGFEAFF; CDR3 DNA: TGTGCCAGCAGCTTAGAGTCAGGTTTTGAAGCTTTCTTT
clone size: NA; V gene: TRBV6-6; J gene: TRBJ1-2; D gene: TRBD1; CDR3 protein: CASSPGGTAYGYTF; CDR3 DNA: TGTGCCAGCAGCCCCGGAGGGACAGCCTATGGCTACACCTTC
clone size: NA; V gene: TRBV4-3; J gene: TRBJ2-7; D gene: NA; CDR3 protein: CASSQVARGEQYF; CDR3 DNA: TGCGCCAGCAGCCAAGTGGCCAGAGGCGAGCAGTACTTC
clone size: NA; V gene: TRBV30; J gene: TRBJ2-7; D gene: TRBD1; CDR3 protein: CAWSTGQGSSYEQYF; CDR3 DNA: TGTGCCTGGAGTACCGGACAGGGGAGCTCCTACGAGCAGTACTTC
clone size: NA; V gene: TRBV19; J gene: TRBJ2-7; D gene: TRBD1; CDR3 protein: CASSIRGQPLSYEQYF; CDR3 DNA: TGTGCCAGTAGTATTAGGGGGCAGCCACTCTCCTACGAGCAGTACTTC
clone size: NA; V gene: TRBV19; J gene: TRBJ2-7; D gene: TRBD1; CDR3 protein: CASSIGDRGYEQYF; CDR3 DNA: TGTGCCAGTAGTATAGGGGACAGGGGATACGAGCAGTACTTC
clone size: NA; V gene: TRBV10-1; J gene: TRBJ2-7; D gene: NA; CDR3 protein: CASSESLSREQYF; CDR3 DNA: TGCGCCAGCAGTGAGTCGCTCAGTCGCGAGCAGTACTTC
clone size: NA; V gene: TRBV5-4; J gene: TRBJ1-2; D gene: TRBD1; CDR3 protein: CASSPYGTGQGYTF; CDR3 DNA: TGTGCCAGCAGCCCCTATGGGACAGGGCAAGGCTACACCTTC
clone size: NA; V gene: TRBV4-1; J gene: TRBJ1-1; D gene: NA; CDR3 protein: CASSQEFTMNTEAFF; CDR3 DNA: TGCGCCAGCAGCCAAGAATTTACAATGAACACTGAAGCTTTCTTT